A selection of T cell receptor beta chains follows, all from one sample in a study of technical replicates of blood from a handful of donors. Libraries were prepared by immunoSEQ multiplex PCR; TCRdb keeps only in-frame clonotypes and omits some of them. This sample carries approximately 99,000 clones, around 96% of them seen once, and the ten largest clones take under 0.45%. The sample comprised T cells isolated from PBMCs. These receptors originate from a human donor in good health. CDR3s include the opening cysteine and the closing phenylalanine or tryptophan. A clone size is listed for some rows: how often the clone was seen (once, few, many), or a class if it is expanded.

CASSYGDREYEQYF,.,TRBV6-5,TRBJ2-7
CASSHATASGRSGGYEQYF,.,TRBV9,TRBJ2-7
CASAPLYADTQYF,.,TRBV19,TRBJ2-3
CASSFSGLAVEETQYF,.,TRBV28,TRBJ2-5
CASSQDPVGTGRPNQPQHF,.,TRBV4-1,TRBJ1-5
CASSLPSGSTDTQYF,.,TRBV5-1,TRBJ2-3
CASSPQGRTSAGELFF,.,TRBV4-2,TRBJ2-2
CASSPLLSFPDTQYF,.,TRBV14,TRBJ2-3
CASSLDLGGSYNEQFF,once,TRBV5-1,TRBJ2-1
CASSPHESRRGVDIQYF,once,TRBV27,TRBJ2-4
CSVEDQSLAGAYEQYF,.,TRBV29-1,TRBJ2-7
CASSISQSYEQYF,.,TRBV19,TRBJ2-7
CASSLEGLVNEQFF,.,TRBV7-7,TRBJ2-1
CASSLPSASGSGTQYF,.,TRBV7-9,TRBJ2-3